Listed below are T cell receptor beta chains from one sample, sequenced in a study of shared clonotypes between healthy human individuals. The repertoire was sequenced with immunoSEQ multiplex PCR; TCRdb's copy has only in-frame clones and lacks some. The sample contains some 2,100,000 clones, approximately 96% of which appear only once. Sequenced input: naive CD4+ T cells sorted from blood. Source of these receptors: a man in his late teens or twenties in good health. The conserved cysteine and the conserved F or W are not part of the CDR3 here.

>12|TRBV7-2|TRBJ2-1
ASSLGGSTNEQF
>15|TRBV7-9|TRBJ2-5
ASSAPGAGLYQETQY
>13|TRBV18|TRBJ2-7
ASSTTGTSRYEQY
>11|TRBV29-1|TRBJ2-2
SVRQGGTGELF
>12|TRBV2|TRBJ1-6
ASLLRGNNSPLH
>11|TRBV2|TRBJ2-4
ASGLDGENIQY
>11|TRBV4-1|TRBJ2-3
ASGRGYGDTQY
>14|TRBV4-2|TRBJ1-3
ASSQRGARSGNTIY
>13|TRBV28|TRBJ1-1
ASSLSKGMNTEAF
>13|TRBV5-6|TRBJ2-5
ASSLEEVYLGAQY
>11|TRBV30|TRBJ1-2
AWAGTPNEGYT
>17|TRBV5-1|TRBJ2-2
ASSLSAGGFVLHTGELF
>9|TRBV29-1|TRBJ2-7
SVESGYEQY
>11|TRBV28|TRBJ1-1
ASSNRGRTEAF
>11|TRBV7-8|TRBJ2-5
ASSLGPQETQY
>11|TRBV7-9|TRBJ1-1
ASSSARGAEAF
>12|TRBV11-2|TRBJ2-3
ASSFSPGPDTQY
>8|TRBV20-1|TRBJ2-7
SSGMGEQY
>13|TRBV2|TRBJ2-7
ASSTGPLSPYEQY
>12|TRBV5-1|TRBJ2-1
ASSPNRDYNEQF
>13|TRBV11-2|TRBJ1-1
ASTKPGGRNTEAF
>14|TRBV7-2|TRBJ2-2
ASSSQRGGNTGELF
>12|TRBV10-3|TRBJ2-1
AISGTSGAVEQF
>11|TRBV5-1|TRBJ1-4
ASSLGEAEKLF
>16|TRBV27|TRBJ2-2
ASSPLIGTSGSYGELF
>13|TRBV9|TRBJ2-7
ASSPHGSLTGEQY
>11|TRBV19|TRBJ1-2
ASRTRQNYGYT
>13|TRBV15|TRBJ1-2
ATSRARTDPYGYT
>14|TRBV10-3|TRBJ2-7
ANKVLTGTRGYEQY
>13|TRBV6-6|TRBJ1-4
ASSYLRDRKEKLF
>11|TRBV6-4|TRBJ1-5
ASSLDHNQPQH
>14|TRBV7-9|TRBJ2-3
ASSLDASGVADTQY
>14|TRBV6-6|TRBJ2-5
ASSLRGRDAEQTQY